This entry describes one TCR beta chain. CDR3 length: 17 amino acids. Germline CDR1 and CDR2: DFQATT and SNEGSKA (reference sequence). V dropped 6 bases and J dropped 1 base, with 23 bases sitting between them. TCRdb called the 5' RACE reads again in MiXCR, with one record for every CDR3 protein. The sample yields roughly 1,500,000 distinct CDR3 sequences, about 32% seen once. This sample was included in a study of identical twins. The chain couples TRBV20-1 to TRBJ2-3; D possibly corresponds to TRBD2 (6 bases). The source material was cord blood. The clonotype comes from a newborn girl in good health. In nucleotides, the CDR3 is TGCAGTGCCGATATGAGCATTAGTCCGGGGGGCACAGATACGCAGTATTTT. It translates to CSADMSISPGGTDTQYF.